This TCR beta chain originates from a study of control samples from healthy donors and cancer patients. The germline V gene encodes CDR1 LNHDA and CDR2 SQIVND (reference sequence). The CDR3 is made up of 13 amino acids. The V end was cut by 6 bases, the J end by 8 bases, with 13 bases between. Profiling relied on immunoSEQ multiplex PCR, and the TCRdb table lists in-frame clones only, not all of them. Among fewer than 200,000 clones listed, 90% were seen once. The origin of this receptor is a woman in her 50s in good health. The rearrangement links TRBV19 to TRBJ1-4; possibly TRBD1 for D (6 bases). The specimen sequenced was blood. DNA for the CDR3: TGTGCCAGTAGCCACAGGGAGTCCGAAAAACTGTTTTTT. Translating it yields CASSHRESEKLFF.